This T cell receptor beta chain emerged from a study of molecular identifiers for immune sequencing clone quantification. TCRdb processed the PCR reads anew with MiXCR; each CDR3 protein has one entry. The profile covers about half a million distinct CDR3 sequences, with roughly a fifth appearing a single time and around 0.84% taken by the ten largest. J gave up 6 bases and V 6 bases, and 9 bases lay outside the gene matches. This CDR3 is 15 amino acids long. CDR1 and CDR2 (germline): MNHEY, SVGAGI. The sequence was obtained from a human donor in good health. Some libraries in this study had Jurkat cell RNA spiked in. The source material was naive CD8+ T cells from blood, with Jurkat cell RNA spiked in. Subset indicated: FACS-sorted CD8+CD4-CCR7+CD45RA+ naive T cells. The gene calls are TRBV6-5 and TRBJ1-5; 9 bases are a match to TRBD1. The CDR3 bases are TGTGCCAGCAGCCCCGGGACAGGGTACCCTCAGCCCCAGCATTTT. It codes for CASSPGTGYPQPQHF.